There are a few counts of the clone carrying this TCR beta chain. Within the library, unique molecular identifiers were attached to each individual cDNA molecule. TCRdb used MiXCR to reprocess the RACE reads, holding one entry per CDR3 protein. This table holds 250,000 or so distinct CDR3 sequences, about 9% found once. Looked up from germline, CDR1 is LGHNA and CDR2 is YNFKEQ. The J segment lost 4 bases and the V segment lost 4 bases, leaving 11 bases of the junction unmatched. This CDR3 is 16 amino acids long. The sample's time point: pre-sensitization, week 0. The treatment denotes: therapeutic diphenylcyclopropenone sensitization with weekly scalp DPC. Investigators collected blood before applying each patch test. The data were taken from a study of human T cells and chemical hapten exposure. Study-wide background: A 2 cm by 2 cm inner upper arm patch received 2% DPC for sensitization. Diagnoses of alopecia areata, totalis or universalis occurred in mostly female patients.

This sequence joins TRBV4-2 and TRBJ1-2, with 8 positions matching TRBD1. The sequencing here drew on whole blood, taken in connection with sensitization to the hapten diphenylcyclopropenone (DPC). The TCR originated in a woman between 40 and 55 years old with alopecia areata. Some clones in this sample may be carry-over from other donors' samples. CDR3 in amino acids: CASSLAGTGRAYGYTF. CDR3 in DNA: TGTGCCAGCAGCCTCGCCGGGACAGGCCGGGCCTATGGCTACACCTTC.